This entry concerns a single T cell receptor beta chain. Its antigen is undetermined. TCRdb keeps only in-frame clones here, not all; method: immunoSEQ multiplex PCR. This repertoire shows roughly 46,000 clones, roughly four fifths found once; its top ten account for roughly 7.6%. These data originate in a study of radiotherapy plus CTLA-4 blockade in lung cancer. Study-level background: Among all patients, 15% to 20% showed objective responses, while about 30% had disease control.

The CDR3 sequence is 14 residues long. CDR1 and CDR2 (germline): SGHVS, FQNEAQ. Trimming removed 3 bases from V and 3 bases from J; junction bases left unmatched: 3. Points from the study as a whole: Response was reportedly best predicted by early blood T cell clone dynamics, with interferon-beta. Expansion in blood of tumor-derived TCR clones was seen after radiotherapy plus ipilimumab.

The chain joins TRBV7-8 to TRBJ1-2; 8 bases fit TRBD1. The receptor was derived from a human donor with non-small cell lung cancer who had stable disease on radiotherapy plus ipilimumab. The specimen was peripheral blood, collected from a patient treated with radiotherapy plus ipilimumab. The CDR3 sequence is CASSFRGQDYGYTF. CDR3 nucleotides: TGTGCCAGCAGCTTTAGGGGACAGGACTATGGCTACACCTTC.